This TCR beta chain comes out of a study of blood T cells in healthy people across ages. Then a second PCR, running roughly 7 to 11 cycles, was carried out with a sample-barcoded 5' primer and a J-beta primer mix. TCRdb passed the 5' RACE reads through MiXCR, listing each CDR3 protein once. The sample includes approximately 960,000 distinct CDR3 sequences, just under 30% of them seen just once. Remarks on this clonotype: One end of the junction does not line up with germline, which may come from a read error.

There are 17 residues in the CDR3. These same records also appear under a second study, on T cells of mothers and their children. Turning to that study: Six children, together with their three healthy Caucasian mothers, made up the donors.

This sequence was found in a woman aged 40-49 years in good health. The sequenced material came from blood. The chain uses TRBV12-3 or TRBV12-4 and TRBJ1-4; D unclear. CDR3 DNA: TGTGCCAGCACCACCAAAGCGGAAATTGCAACTAATGAAAAACGGTTTTTT. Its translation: CASTTKAEIATNEKRFF.